A single sample is the source of the 8 T cell receptor beta chains below, sequenced in a study of shared clonotypes between healthy human individuals. It was CD45RO-negative cells, positively selected for CCR7, that made up naive CD8 cells, with terminally differentiated effector memory CD45RA+ cells excluded. The data were produced by immunoSEQ multiplex PCR, yet TCRdb's version contains in-frame clones alone and is incomplete. Found here are some 2,100,000 clones, 90% to 95% of them singletons; the top ten hold around 1.7%. Sequenced sample: naive CD8+ T cells from PBMCs. Receptor source: a man younger than 35 in good health. Some clones in this sample may be carry-over from other donors' samples.

This rearrangement joins TRBV28 to TRBJ1-1; tentatively, D is TRBD1 (5 bases). Trimming left V 8 bases short and J 7 bases short, with 17 bases between. CDR1 MDHEN and CDR2 SYDVKM come from the germline V gene. The CDR3 is 13 amino acids. This chain's CDR3 is CASEGRIQFEAFF. The CDR3 DNA sequence: TGTGCCAGCGAGGGACGGATACAATTTGAAGCTTTCTTT. The full variable domain, in which reference TRBV28 and TRBJ1-1 provide the parts outside the CDR3, is DVKVTQSSRYLVKRTGEKVFLECVQDMDHENMFWYRQDPGLGLRLIYFSYDVKMKEKGDIPEGYSVSREKKERFSLILESASTNQTSMYLCASEGRIQFEAFFGQGTRLTVV.

The chain employs TRBV2 and TRBJ2-5; 9 bases line up with TRBD1. The J segment lost 2 bases and the V segment lost 4 bases, leaving 5 bases of the junction unmatched. The V gene's germline CDR1 is SNHLY and CDR2 FYNNEI. CDR3 length: 15 amino acids. The CDR3 DNA follows: TGTGCCAGCAGTGTGGGACAGGGCGCACAAGAGACCCAGTACTTC. Residues: CASSVGQGAQETQYF.

The CDR3 DNA reads TGTGCCAGTAGTATAGGGTGGGGCAGGGATGTCTATGAGCAGTTCTTC. Translating gives CASSIGWGRDVYEQFF. This sequence joins TRBV19 and TRBJ2-1, with D perhaps matching TRBD1 (5 bases). The CDR3 has 16 residues. Trimming took 1 base from V and 8 from J, leaving 18 bases between them. Germline values: CDR1 LNHDA, CDR2 SQIVND (reference sequence).

This clone came up once. The chain links TRBV7-3 to TRBJ2-3, with 7 bases matching TRBD1. V was pared by 5 bases and J by 2 bases, with 10 bases of the junction left unmatched. The CDR3 is made up of 16 amino acids. CDR1 and CDR2 from the germline V gene are SGHTA and FQGTGA. The CDR3 region has the DNA TGTGCCAGCAGCACCATCGGGACAGAGCACACAGATACGCAGTATTTT. This encodes CASSTIGTEHTDTQYF.

Concerning this clone: Other DNA sequences in the sample encode the same CDR3. The CDR3 DNA reads as TGTGCCAGCAGTTTCCCCGGTAGCTCCTACAATGAGCAGTTCTTC. It is translated as CASSFPGSSYNEQFF. The gene calls are TRBV27 and TRBJ2-1, with D hard to call. V was cut by 3 bases and J by 0 bases, with 9 bases left in between. CDR3 size: 15 residues. Germline CDR1 reads MNHEY; CDR2 reads SMNVEV (reference sequence).

This chain joins TRBV5-6 and TRBJ2-3; D is unresolved. The CDR3 loop spans 17 amino acids. Germline loops: CDR1 SGHDT, CDR2 YYEEEE. V dropped 0 bases and J dropped 8 bases, with 22 bases sitting between them. The CDR3 region has the DNA TGTGCCAGCAGCTTGGGTTCGGAGCTGATCGGATTTGGTACGCAGTATTTT. Its translation is CASSLGSELIGFGTQYF. Using reference TRBV5-6 and TRBJ2-3 for the parts outside the CDR3, the full variable domain is DAGVTQSPTHLIKTRGQQVTLRCSPKSGHDTVSWYQQALGQGPQFIFQYYEEEERQRGNFPDRFSGHQFPNYSSELNVNALLLGDSALYLCASSLGSELIGFGTQYFGPGTRLTVL.

This clone was picked up one time. CDR3 sequence reads: CASSIGHRGLGNQPQHF. Here the CDR3 DNA reads TGTGCCAGTAGTATCGGTCACAGGGGGCTTGGCAATCAGCCCCAGCATTTT. This chain connects TRBV19 to TRBJ1-5, with 9 bases lining up with TRBD1. V shed 3 bases and J 2 bases; nucleotides not matched to a gene: 8. This CDR3 is 17 amino acids long. The germline gives CDR1 LNHDA, CDR2 SQIVND (reference sequence). Using reference TRBV19 and TRBJ1-5 for the parts outside the CDR3, the full variable domain is DGGITQSPKYLFRKEGQNVTLSCEQNLNHDAMYWYRQDPGQGLRLIYYSQIVNDFQKGDIAEGYSVSREKKESFPLTVTSAQKNPTAFYLCASSIGHRGLGNQPQHFGDGTRLSIL.

The J gene is TRBJ2-7, the V gene TRBV10-3; TRBD1 agrees at 7 bases. CDR1 and CDR2 from the germline V gene are ENHRY and SYGVKD. The ends lost 10 bases at V and 5 bases at J; junction bases unmatched: 14. This CDR3 contains 14 residues. The CDR3 protein is CATALTGERNEQYF. The CDR3 nucleotides are TGTGCCACCGCTTTAACAGGGGAGCGGAACGAGCAGTACTTC.